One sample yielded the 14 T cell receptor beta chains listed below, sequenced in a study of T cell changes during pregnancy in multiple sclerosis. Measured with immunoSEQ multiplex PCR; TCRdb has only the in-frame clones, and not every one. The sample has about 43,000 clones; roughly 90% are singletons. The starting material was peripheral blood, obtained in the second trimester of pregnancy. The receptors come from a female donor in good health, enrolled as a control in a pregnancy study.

The CDR3 DNA reads TGTGCCAGTAGTATAGCGGGGGGGTCGCTCTCTGGAAACACCATATATTTT. Protein sequence: CASSIAGGSLSGNTIYF. This chain joins TRBV19 and TRBJ1-3, with D perhaps TRBD1 (5 bases). The CDR3 is 17 residues long. In germline, CDR1 is LNHDA, CDR2 SQIVND (reference sequence). The V end lost 1 base, the J end lost 0 bases, and 13 bases lay between the germline ends.

The CDR3: CASSKVFGWQTYEQYF. The CDR3 coding sequence is TGTGCCAGCAGCAAAGTATTCGGGTGGCAGACCTACGAGCAGTACTTC. This chain connects TRBV21-1 to TRBJ2-7; the DNA was not compared with TRBD2, the D call given in the table. TRBV21-1 is noted as a pseudogene. This CDR3 comprises 16 residues.

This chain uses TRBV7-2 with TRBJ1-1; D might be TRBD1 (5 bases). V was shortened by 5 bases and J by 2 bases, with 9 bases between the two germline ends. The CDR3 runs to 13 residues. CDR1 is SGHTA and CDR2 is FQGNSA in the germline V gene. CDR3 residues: CASSTTVNTEAFF. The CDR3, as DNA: TGTGCCAGCAGCACGACAGTTAACACTGAAGCTTTCTTT.

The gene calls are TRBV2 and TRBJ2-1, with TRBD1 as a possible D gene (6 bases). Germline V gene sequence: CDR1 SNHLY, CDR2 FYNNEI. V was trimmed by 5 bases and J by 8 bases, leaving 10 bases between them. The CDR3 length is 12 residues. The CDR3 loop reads CASSPGVHEQFF. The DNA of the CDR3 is TGTGCCAGCAGTCCAGGGGTTCATGAGCAGTTCTTC.

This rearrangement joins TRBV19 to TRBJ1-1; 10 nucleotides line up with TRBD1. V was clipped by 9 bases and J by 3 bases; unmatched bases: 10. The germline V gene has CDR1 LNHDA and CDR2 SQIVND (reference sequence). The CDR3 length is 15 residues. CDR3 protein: CASGRDRGSHTEAFF. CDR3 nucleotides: TGTGCCAGCGGCCGGGACAGGGGTAGCCACACTGAAGCTTTCTTT.

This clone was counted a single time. The chain's CDR3 is CSVEADRAQETQYF. The CDR3 region has the DNA TGCAGCGTTGAGGCTGACAGGGCCCAAGAGACCCAGTACTTC. This chain uses TRBV29-1 with TRBJ2-5; 7 nucleotides align to TRBD1. The CDR3 is made up of 14 amino acids. Trimming at V came to 3 bases and at J to 1 base, leaving 5 bases not matched to a gene. CDR1 and CDR2 (germline): SQVTM, ANQGSEA.

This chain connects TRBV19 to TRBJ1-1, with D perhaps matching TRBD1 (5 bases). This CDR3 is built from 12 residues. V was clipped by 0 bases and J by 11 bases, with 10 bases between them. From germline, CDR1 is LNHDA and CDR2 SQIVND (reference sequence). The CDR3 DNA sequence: TGTGCCAGTAGTATAGATGGGGGGGAGGCTTTCTTT. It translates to CASSIDGGEAFF. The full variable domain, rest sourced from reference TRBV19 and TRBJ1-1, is DGGITQSPKYLFRKEGQNVTLSCEQNLNHDAMYWYRQDPGQGLRLIYYSQIVNDFQKGDIAEGYSVSREKKESFPLTVTSAQKNPTAFYLCASSIDGGEAFFGQGTRLTVV.

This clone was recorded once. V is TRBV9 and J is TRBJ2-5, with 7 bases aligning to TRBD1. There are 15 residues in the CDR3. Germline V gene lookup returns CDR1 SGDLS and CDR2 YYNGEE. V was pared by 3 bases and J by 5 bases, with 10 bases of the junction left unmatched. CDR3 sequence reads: CASSAPGQRWETQYF. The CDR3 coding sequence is TGTGCCAGCAGCGCCCCGGGACAGCGGTGGGAGACCCAGTACTTC. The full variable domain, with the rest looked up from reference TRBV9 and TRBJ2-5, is DSGVTQTPKHLITATGQRVTLRCSPRSGDLSVYWYQQSLDQGLQFLIQYYNGEERAKGNILERFSAQQFPDLHSELNLSSLELGDSALYFCASSAPGQRWETQYFGPGTRLLVL.

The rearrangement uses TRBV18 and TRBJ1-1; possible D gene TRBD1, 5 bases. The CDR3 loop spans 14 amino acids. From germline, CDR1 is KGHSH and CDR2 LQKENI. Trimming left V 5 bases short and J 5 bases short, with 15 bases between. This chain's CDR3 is CASSTGPGETEAFF. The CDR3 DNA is TGTGCCAGCTCAACGGGACCGGGAGAAACTGAAGCTTTCTTT.

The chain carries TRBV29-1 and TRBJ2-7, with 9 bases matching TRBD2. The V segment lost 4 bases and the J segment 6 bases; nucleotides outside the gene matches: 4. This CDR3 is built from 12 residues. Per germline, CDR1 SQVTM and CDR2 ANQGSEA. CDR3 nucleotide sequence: TGCAGCGTTGGAATAGCGGGAGCCGAGCAGTACTTC. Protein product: CSVGIAGAEQYF.

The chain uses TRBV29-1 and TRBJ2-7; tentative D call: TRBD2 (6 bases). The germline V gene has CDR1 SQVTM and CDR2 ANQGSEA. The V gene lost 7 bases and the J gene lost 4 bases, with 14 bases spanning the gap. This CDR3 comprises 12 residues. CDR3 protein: CSGGGAPYEQYF. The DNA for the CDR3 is TGCAGCGGAGGAGGGGCACCTTACGAGCAGTACTTC.

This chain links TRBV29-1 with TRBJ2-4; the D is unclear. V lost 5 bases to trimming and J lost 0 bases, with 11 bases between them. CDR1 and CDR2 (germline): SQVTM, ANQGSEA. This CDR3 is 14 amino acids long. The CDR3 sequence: CSVRVNLAKNIQYF. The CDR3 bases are TGCAGCGTTCGGGTCAACCTAGCCAAAAACATTCAGTACTTC. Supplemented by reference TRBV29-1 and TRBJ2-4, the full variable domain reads SAVISQKPSRDICQRGTSLTIQCQVDSQVTMMFWYRQQPGQSLTLIATANQGSEATYESGFVIDKFPISRPNLTFSTLTVSNMSPEDSSIYLCSVRVNLAKNIQYFGAGTRLSVL.

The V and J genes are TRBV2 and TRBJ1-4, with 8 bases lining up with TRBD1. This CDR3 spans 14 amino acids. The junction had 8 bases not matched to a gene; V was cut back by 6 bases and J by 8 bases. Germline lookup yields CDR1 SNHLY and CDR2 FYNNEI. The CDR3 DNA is TGTGCCAGCAGGAGGGGCAGGGGGCAAGAAAAACTGTTTTTT. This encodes CASRRGRGQEKLFF.

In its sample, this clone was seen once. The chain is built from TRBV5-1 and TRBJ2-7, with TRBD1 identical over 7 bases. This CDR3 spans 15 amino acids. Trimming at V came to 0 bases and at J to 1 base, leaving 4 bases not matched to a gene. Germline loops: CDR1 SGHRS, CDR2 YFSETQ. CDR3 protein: CASSLAGTVSYEQYF. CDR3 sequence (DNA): TGCGCCAGCAGCTTGGCCGGGACAGTTTCCTACGAGCAGTACTTC. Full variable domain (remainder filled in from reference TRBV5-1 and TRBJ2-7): KAGVTQTPRYLIKTRGQQVTLSCSPISGHRSVSWYQQTPGQGLQFLFEYFSETQRNKGNFPGRFSGRQFSNSRSEMNVSTLELGDSALYLCASSLAGTVSYEQYFGPGTRLTVT.